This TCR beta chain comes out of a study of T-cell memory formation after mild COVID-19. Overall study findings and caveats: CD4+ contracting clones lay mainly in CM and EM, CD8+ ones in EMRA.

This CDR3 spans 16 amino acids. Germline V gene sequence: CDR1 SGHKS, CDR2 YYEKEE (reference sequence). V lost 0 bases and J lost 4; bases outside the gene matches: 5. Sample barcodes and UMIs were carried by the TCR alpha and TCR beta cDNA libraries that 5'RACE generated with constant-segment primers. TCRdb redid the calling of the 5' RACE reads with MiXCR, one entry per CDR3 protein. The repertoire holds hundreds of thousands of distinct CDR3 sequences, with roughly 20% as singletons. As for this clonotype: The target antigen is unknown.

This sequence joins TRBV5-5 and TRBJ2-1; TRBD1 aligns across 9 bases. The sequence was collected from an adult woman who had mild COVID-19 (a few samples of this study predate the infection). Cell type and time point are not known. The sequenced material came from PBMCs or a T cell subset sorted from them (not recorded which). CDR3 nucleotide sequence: TGTGCCAGCAGCTTGGGAGGGACAGGGATGTACAATGAGCAGTTCTTC. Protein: CASSLGGTGMYNEQFF.